These 23 T cell receptor beta chains share one sample of origin, sequenced in a study of Graves' ophthalmopathy and Graves' hyperthyroidism. TCR beta CDR3 amplification used RNA transcripts. First-round RT-PCR used HTBI primers; second-round multiplex PCR followed. TCRdb independently ran MiXCR on the multiplex PCR reads; one entry per CDR3 protein. The sample yields under 800,000 distinct CDR3 sequences, 20% to 25% seen once. The sample comprised peripheral blood. These TCRs come from a woman under 30 with stable Graves' hyperthyroidism. Some clones in this sample may be carry-over from other donors' samples.

This clonotype showed up many times. V and J are TRBV11-2 and TRBJ2-7; D may correspond to TRBD1 or TRBD2 (5 bases each). This CDR3 comprises 13 residues. CDR1 is SGHAT and CDR2 is FQNNGV in the germline V gene. Trimming removed 5 bases at V and 2 bases at J, with 10 bases between. For the CDR3, the DNA is TGTGCCAGCAGCGTACCGGGACCCTACGAGCAGTACTTC. This encodes CASSVPGPYEQYF. Based on the CDR3 plus reference TRBV11-2 and TRBJ2-7, the full variable domain is EAGVAQSPRYKIIEKRQSVAFWCNPISGHATLYWYQQILGQGPKLLIQFQNNGVVDDSQLPKDRFSAERLKGVDSTLKIQPAKLEDSAVYLCASSVPGPYEQYFGPGTRLTVT.

The table lists this clonotype with many counts. The chain couples TRBV27 to TRBJ2-7; the D gene is possibly TRBD1 (5 bases). The CDR3 length is 14 residues. The germline V gene encodes CDR1 MNHEY and CDR2 SMNVEV (reference sequence). The V end lost 7 bases, the J end lost 0 bases, and 13 bases lay between the germline ends. The CDR3 DNA reads as TGTGCCAGCACCCCGACAGCGATCTCCTACGAGCAGTACTTC. Amino acid sequence: CASTPTAISYEQYF.

There are many counts of this clonotype. The gene calls are TRBV11-2 and TRBJ2-7, with no clear D. Germline lookup yields CDR1 SGHAT and CDR2 FQNNGV. The CDR3 is made up of 16 amino acids. V dropped 2 bases and J dropped 7 bases, with 21 bases sitting between them. This CDR3 reads CASSLFDRIFLGEQYF. CDR3 nucleotide sequence: TGTGCCAGCAGCTTATTTGATAGGATCTTCCTTGGGGAGCAGTACTTC.

The chain uses TRBV19 and TRBJ1-1; D is undetermined. The CDR3 contains 14 residues. With 8 bases removed from V and 4 bases from J, the gap between germline ends came to 17 bases. CDR1 LNHDA and CDR2 SQIVND come from the germline V gene (reference sequence). The chain's CDR3 is CASGERTGVTEAFF. CDR3 nucleotide sequence: TGTGCCAGTGGGGAACGGACGGGTGTCACTGAAGCTTTCTTT.

This clonotype was found many times. The chain couples TRBV7-9 to TRBJ2-5; D unclear. Germline CDR1 and CDR2: SEHNR and FQNEAQ (reference sequence). V was trimmed by 3 bases and J by 2 bases, leaving 10 bases between them. The CDR3 is 14 amino acids. The DNA of the CDR3 is TGTGCCAGCAGCTTTAGCCAAGCACAAGAGACCCAGTACTTC. It is translated as CASSFSQAQETQYF.

This chain uses TRBV6-1 with TRBJ2-7, with 7 bases matching TRBD1. The V and J ends lost 5 bases and 1 base, in that order; junction bases with no gene match: 8. The V gene's germline CDR1 is MNHNS and CDR2 SASEGT. The CDR3 has 15 residues. The CDR3 sequence: CASSRGGMGSYEQYF. CDR3 coding DNA: TGTGCCAGCAGTCGAGGGGGCATGGGTTCCTACGAGCAGTACTTC.

This clonotype was seen ten or more times. The CDR3 reads CASSITRGNQPQHF. CDR3 bases: TGTGCCAGTAGTATAACCAGGGGAAACCAGCCCCAGCATTTT. The rearrangement joins TRBV19 to TRBJ1-5; D is possibly TRBD1 (6 bases). The CDR3 loop spans 14 amino acids. The germline V gene encodes CDR1 LNHDA and CDR2 SQIVND (reference sequence). Deletions cut 2 bases from V and 7 bases from J, with 12 bases between.

The chain employs TRBV12-3 or TRBV12-4 and TRBJ2-7; 8 bases match TRBD1. The V segment lost 6 bases and the J segment 2 bases; nucleotides outside the gene matches: 9. This CDR3 is 15 amino acids long. The CDR3 DNA follows: TGTGCCAGCAGCCCCACCGGACAGGGCACCTACGAGCAGTACTTC. It specifies CASSPTGQGTYEQYF.

This clonotype was recorded many times. The V call is TRBV6-5, the J call TRBJ2-7, with D unresolved. CDR1 MNHEY and CDR2 SVGAGI come from the germline V gene. Trimming shortened V by 7 bases and J by 1 base, and 14 bases separated the two germline ends. This CDR3 is 14 amino acids long. CDR3 sequence reads: CASTAAPTSYEQYF. The CDR3 DNA reads as TGTGCCAGCACCGCCGCACCCACATCCTACGAGCAGTACTTC.

V and J are TRBV6-1 and TRBJ2-6; D remains ambiguous. Trimming cost V 6 bases and J 4 bases, with 13 bases left between them. CDR1 is MNHNS, CDR2 SASEGT, per germline. The CDR3 extends over 15 amino acids. Here the CDR3 reads CASRPDGPGANVLTF. For the CDR3, the DNA is TGTGCCAGCAGACCCGACGGACCCGGGGCCAACGTCCTGACTTTC.

This clonotype was recorded at least ten times. V gene TRBV20-1 combines with J gene TRBJ1-1; D is uncertain. Looked up from germline, CDR1 is DFQATT and CDR2 is SNEGSKA (reference sequence). The CDR3 consists of 14 residues. Trimming cost V 0 bases and J 2 bases, with 10 bases left between them. The CDR3 sequence: CSARDWTDNTEAFF. CDR3 bases: TGCAGTGCTAGAGACTGGACCGATAACACTGAAGCTTTCTTT.

Many counts were recorded for this clonotype. The chain employs TRBV7-2 and TRBJ1-2, with 8 bases lining up with TRBD1. The CDR3 has 13 residues. Germline V gene lookup returns CDR1 SGHTA and CDR2 FQGNSA. With 6 bases clipped from V and 14 bases from J, the junction kept 14 bases outside the gene matches. In DNA, the CDR3 is TGTGCCAGCAGTTTGACAGGGGAACTTTCGCAAACCTTC. It is translated as CASSLTGELSQTF.

Many counts were recorded for this clonotype. The chain is built from TRBV4-2 and TRBJ2-7, with no clear D. CDR3 size: 18 residues. The germline CDR1 and CDR2 sequences are LGHNA and YNFKEQ. The V end was cut by 0 bases, the J end by 0 bases, with 18 bases between. CDR3 DNA: TGTGCCAGCAGCCAAGATCTTTCGTGGACCCTGAGCTCCTACGAGCAGTACTTC. It yields the protein CASSQDLSWTLSSYEQYF.

The rearrangement links TRBV7-6 to TRBJ2-7, with 7 bases aligning to TRBD1. The V gene's germline CDR1 is SGHVS and CDR2 FNYEAQ. The CDR3 totals 15 residues. The trim removed 1 base at V and 3 bases at J, leaving 6 bases unmatched. The CDR3 protein is CASSLGGTAIYEQYF. CDR3 DNA: TGTGCCAGCAGCTTAGGTGGGACAGCGATCTACGAGCAGTACTTC.

This clonotype was counted at least ten times. The chain employs TRBV12-3 or TRBV12-4 and TRBJ1-1; D possibly corresponds to TRBD1 (5 bases). This CDR3 is built from 13 residues. Trimming removed 9 bases at V and 4 bases at J, with 15 bases between. The CDR3 DNA follows: TGTGCCAGTACGACGGGGGGTGGCACTGAAGCTTTCTTT. It yields the protein CASTTGGGTEAFF.

The sample holds many counts of this clonotype. The chain combines TRBV2 with TRBJ2-7, with 9 bases aligning to TRBD1. V dropped 4 bases and J dropped 6; count of bases not matched to a gene: 4. The CDR3 is made up of 13 amino acids. Germline-derived CDR1 and CDR2 are SNHLY and FYNNEI. The CDR3 DNA reads as TGTGCCAGCAGTGGAGGGACAGGGACCGAGCAGTACTTC. Amino acids: CASSGGTGTEQYF. Full variable domain (remainder filled in from reference TRBV2 and TRBJ2-7): EPEVTQTPSHQVTQMGQEVILRCVPISNHLYFYWYRQILGQKVEFLVSFYNNEISEKSEIFDDQFSVERPDGSNFTLKIRSTKLEDSAMYFCASSGGTGTEQYFGPGTRLTVT.

In this sample, this clonotype turned up many times. This chain connects TRBV20-1 to TRBJ1-2; TRBD1 aligns across 8 bases. CDR3 length: 12 amino acids. Germline V gives CDR1 DFQATT, CDR2 SNEGSKA (reference sequence). J was trimmed by 6 bases and V by 2 bases; bases with no gene match: 2. CDR3 DNA sequence: TGCAGTGCTAGATCGGACAGGGATGGCTACACCTTC. Its translation is CSARSDRDGYTF.

The gene calls are TRBV6-1 and TRBJ2-7; D is possibly TRBD2 (5 bases). Germline CDR1 is MNHNS and CDR2 is SASEGT. The CDR3 extends over 14 amino acids. Trimming pared 6 bases from V and 3 bases from J, leaving 15 bases between. In nucleotides, the CDR3 is TGTGCCAGCAGAACTAGGAGTTTGGTCTACGAGCAGTACTTC. It encodes CASRTRSLVYEQYF.

This clonotype was counted at least ten times. The chain joins TRBV11-1 to TRBJ1-3; D is uncertain. Germline V gene lookup returns CDR1 SGHAT and CDR2 FQDESV (reference sequence). The ends were cut back, 5 bases at V and 0 bases at J, with 17 bases in the middle. The CDR3 runs 17 residues. CDR3 in DNA: TGTGCCAGCAGCCCCGTGATGGGAAGCCTCTCTGGAAACACCATATATTTT. Its translation: CASSPVMGSLSGNTIYF.

This clonotype was seen at least ten times. The chain has TRBV7-2 and TRBJ2-4, with a tentative D call TRBD2 (7 bases). The CDR3 extends over 14 amino acids. In germline, CDR1 is SGHTA, CDR2 FQGNSA. V lost 5 bases and J 4 bases, leaving 12 bases between the germline ends. DNA for the CDR3: TGTGCCAGCAGCCAGAAGGGGGGGAAAAACATTCAGTACTTC. This encodes CASSQKGGKNIQYF.

This clonotype appeared many times. The rearrangement links TRBV5-5 to TRBJ1-6; D is ambiguous. V gave up 4 bases and J gave up 7 bases, with 9 bases separating them. The CDR3 totals 13 residues. From germline, CDR1 is SGHKS and CDR2 YYEKEE (reference sequence). The CDR3 nucleotides are TGTGCCAGCAGCGTCACGGTCAATTCACCCCTCCACTTT. It encodes CASSVTVNSPLHF.

This clonotype was counted many times. This chain links TRBV2 with TRBJ1-2; TRBD1 might be the D (6 bases). CDR1 and CDR2 from the germline V gene are SNHLY and FYNNEI. CDR3 size: 13 residues. V lost 3 bases, J lost 7 bases, and 12 bases lay in between. This CDR3 reads CASSESGALGYTF. The CDR3 DNA reads as TGTGCCAGCAGTGAGTCGGGGGCCCTTGGCTACACCTTC.

This clonotype was recorded many times. The V gene is TRBV20-1, the J gene TRBJ1-1; no definite D call. V was pared by 1 base and J by 5 bases, with 11 bases between. This CDR3 has 13 residues. Germline V lookup: CDR1 DFQATT, CDR2 SNEGSKA (reference sequence). The CDR3 DNA reads TGCAGTGCTAGAGGGCACGGAGAAACTGAAGCTTTCTTT. Translating gives CSARGHGETEAFF.